The 5 T cell receptor beta chains given below trace back to one sample, sequenced in a study of early T cells in non-severe SARS-CoV-2 infection. MiXCR, applied by TCRdb to the 5' RACE reads, yields one record per CDR3 protein. The repertoire holds 24,000 or so distinct CDR3 sequences, with around 5.1% as singletons. What was sequenced was whole blood. These receptors were collected from an adult who was a healthcare worker with PCR-confirmed SARS-CoV-2 infection or an uninfected control (not recorded which).

Many counts were recorded for this clonotype. The V call is TRBV12-3 or TRBV12-4, the J call TRBJ2-4, with D perhaps given as TRBD1 or TRBD2 (6 bases each). The CDR3 is made up of 16 amino acids. V was shortened by 9 bases and J by 0 bases, with 18 bases between the two germline ends. The CDR3 spells CASGGPRTLAKNIQYF. The CDR3 DNA is TGTGCCAGTGGGGGGCCCCGGACCTTAGCCAAAAACATTCAGTACTTC.

The gene calls are TRBV4-1 and TRBJ1-5; the D gene is possibly TRBD1 (6 bases). V lost 0 bases to trimming and J lost 6 bases, with 12 bases between them. Germline CDR1 is MGHRA and CDR2 is YSYEKL. The length of the CDR3 is 15 residues. DNA for the CDR3: TGCGCCAGCAGCCAAGATGCAGGGGCCGGTCAGCCCCAGCATTTT. Translated: CASSQDAGAGQPQHF.

This clonotype counts as medium-sized. The genes are TRBV5-1 and TRBJ2-2; 12 nucleotides match TRBD2. The CDR3 spans 16 residues. Germline lookup yields CDR1 SGHRS and CDR2 YFSETQ. V trimming: 4 bases; J trimming: 4 bases; junction bases outside the gene matches: 5. This chain's CDR3 is CASSPTSGGTTGELFF. CDR3 bases: TGCGCCAGCAGCCCGACTAGCGGGGGAACCACCGGGGAGCTGTTTTTT.

This chain uses TRBV7-2 with TRBJ1-5, with a tentative D call TRBD1 (5 bases). The germline CDR1 and CDR2 sequences are SGHTA and FQGNSA. Trimming stripped 2 bases from V and 4 bases from J, with 12 bases between. The CDR3 sequence is 15 residues long. The CDR3, as DNA: TGTGCCAGCAGCTTACCTGGGGCTAAGAATCAGCCCCAGCATTTT. Its translation: CASSLPGAKNQPQHF.

This clonotype was counted only a few times. The chain recombines TRBV2 with TRBJ1-1; no firm D call. Germline assignment: CDR1 SNHLY and CDR2 FYNNEI. V shed 0 bases and J shed 11 bases, with 13 bases lying between them. The CDR3 covers 13 residues. This CDR3 reads CASSEASRSGAFF. The CDR3 DNA follows: TGTGCCAGCAGTGAAGCAAGCCGTAGCGGGGCTTTCTTT.